This T cell receptor (beta chain) stems from a study of molecular identifiers for immune sequencing clone quantification. Study details: Replicate RNA came from around 18,000 or 91,000 naive CD8 cells and was split five ways, and four parts were sequenced.

The V end was cut by 5 bases, the J end by 3 bases, with 10 bases between. The CDR3 is made up of 14 amino acids. Germline V CDR1 and CDR2: SEHNR, FQNEAQ (reference sequence). Broader study findings: Shared barcodes on identical TCR molecules could underestimate the sizes of highly expanded clones. Whereas naive cells kept under 1% of molecules in clones above 20 RNA copies, such clones held over 99% in effectors.

Methods described previously were used for bulk TCR libraries, and listed TCR primers were applied. Using its own MiXCR run on the PCR reads, TCRdb lists one record per CDR3 protein. Of 50,000 to 65,000 distinct CDR3 sequences listed, almost 25% were seen once; the top ten hold under 2%. This clonotype was seen ten or more times. Its antigen is as yet unknown. The receptor was isolated from a human donor in good health. Some libraries in this study had Jurkat cell RNA spiked in. Sequencing was performed on naive CD8+ T cells from blood, with Jurkat cell RNA spiked in. Regarding subset: FACS-sorted CD8+CD4-CCR7+CD45RA+ naive T cells. The chain employs TRBV7-9 and TRBJ2-2, with D possibly matching TRBD2 (6 bases). CDR3 nucleotide sequence: TGTGCCAGCAGCAGGACTACAGACACCGGGGAGCTGTTTTTT. This gives the protein CASSRTTDTGELFF.